This T cell receptor (beta chain) was sequenced in a study of beta chain features in type 1 diabetes. The table lists this clone with a few counts. The whole isolated RNA underwent reverse transcription, so sequencing captured expressed TCRB transcripts. Clones were read by immunoSEQ multiplex PCR, and TCRdb kept only the in-frame ones, dropping some. The data contain fewer than 250,000 clones, roughly 13% of them singletons. The ends lost 5 bases at V and 1 base at J; junction bases unmatched: 8. This CDR3 region has 15 residues. The germline V gene has CDR1 SGHNT and CDR2 YYREEE (reference sequence).

The rearrangement uses TRBV5-4 and TRBJ2-5, with TRBD2 identical over 7 bases. The TCR was taken from a woman in her thirties or forties in good health. Sequences were obtained from naive CD4+ T cells from blood. The CDR3 loop is CASRGWGGSQETQYF. The CDR3, as DNA: TGTGCCAGCAGGGGATGGGGAGGGAGCCAAGAGACCCAGTACTTC.